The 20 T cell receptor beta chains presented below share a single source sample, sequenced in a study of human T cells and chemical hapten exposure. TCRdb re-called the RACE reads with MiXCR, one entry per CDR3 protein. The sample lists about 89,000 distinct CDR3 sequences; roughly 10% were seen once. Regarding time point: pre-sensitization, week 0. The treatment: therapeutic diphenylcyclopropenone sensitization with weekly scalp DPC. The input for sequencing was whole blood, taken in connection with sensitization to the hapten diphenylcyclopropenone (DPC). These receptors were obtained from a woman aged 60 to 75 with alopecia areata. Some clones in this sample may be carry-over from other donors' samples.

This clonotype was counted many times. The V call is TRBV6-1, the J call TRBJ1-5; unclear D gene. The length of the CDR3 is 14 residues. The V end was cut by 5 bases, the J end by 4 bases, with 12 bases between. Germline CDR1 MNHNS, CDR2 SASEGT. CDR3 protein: CASSRRPPNQPQHF. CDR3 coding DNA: TGTGCCAGCAGTCGACGGCCTCCTAATCAGCCCCAGCATTTT.

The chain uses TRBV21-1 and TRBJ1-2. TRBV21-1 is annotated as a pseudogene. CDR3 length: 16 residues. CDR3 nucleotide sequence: TGTGCCAGCAGCAAAGCCATGCGGGGCCCCAGGAGCGGCTACACCTTC. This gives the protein CASSKAMRGPRSGYTF.

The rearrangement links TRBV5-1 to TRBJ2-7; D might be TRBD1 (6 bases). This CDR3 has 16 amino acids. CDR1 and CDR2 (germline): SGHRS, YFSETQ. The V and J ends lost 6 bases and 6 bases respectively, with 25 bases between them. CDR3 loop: CASKTVGASGVGEQYF. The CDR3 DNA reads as TGCGCCAGCAAAACCGTGGGGGCATCTGGGGTCGGCGAGCAGTACTTC.

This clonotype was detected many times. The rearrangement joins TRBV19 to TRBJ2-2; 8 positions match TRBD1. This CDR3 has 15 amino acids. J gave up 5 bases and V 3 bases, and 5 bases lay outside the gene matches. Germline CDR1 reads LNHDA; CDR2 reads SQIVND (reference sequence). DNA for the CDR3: TGTGCCAGTAGTATTGGACAGGGTCGTACCGGGGAGCTGTTTTTT. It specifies CASSIGQGRTGELFF. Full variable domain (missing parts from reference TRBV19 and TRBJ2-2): DGGITQSPKYLFRKEGQNVTLSCEQNLNHDAMYWYRQDPGQGLRLIYYSQIVNDFQKGDIAEGYSVSREKKESFPLTVTSAQKNPTAFYLCASSIGQGRTGELFFGEGSRLTVL.

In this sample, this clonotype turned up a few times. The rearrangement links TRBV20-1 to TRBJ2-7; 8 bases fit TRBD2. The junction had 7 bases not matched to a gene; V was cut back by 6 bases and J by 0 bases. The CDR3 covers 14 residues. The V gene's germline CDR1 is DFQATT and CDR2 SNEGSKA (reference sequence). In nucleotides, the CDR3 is TGCAGTGCCACTAGCGGATTACTCTCCTACGAGCAGTACTTC. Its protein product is CSATSGLLSYEQYF.

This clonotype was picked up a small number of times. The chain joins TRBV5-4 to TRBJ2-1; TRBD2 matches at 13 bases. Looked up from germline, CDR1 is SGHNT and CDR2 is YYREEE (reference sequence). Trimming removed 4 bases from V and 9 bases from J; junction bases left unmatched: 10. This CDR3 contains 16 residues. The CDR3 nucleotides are TGTGCCAGCAGCCCGGGACTAGCGGGGAACTCGGTTGAGCAGTTCTTC. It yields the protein CASSPGLAGNSVEQFF. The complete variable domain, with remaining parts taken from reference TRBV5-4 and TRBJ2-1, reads ETGVTQSPTHLIKTRGQQVTLRCSSQSGHNTVSWYQQALGQGPQFIFQYYREEENGRGNFPPRFSGLQFPNYSSELNVNALELDDSALYLCASSPGLAGNSVEQFFGPGTRLTVL.

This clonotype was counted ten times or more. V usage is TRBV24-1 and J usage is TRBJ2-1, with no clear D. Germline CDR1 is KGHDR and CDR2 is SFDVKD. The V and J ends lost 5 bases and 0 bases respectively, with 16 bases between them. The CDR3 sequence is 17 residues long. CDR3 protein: CATSASSGGYSYNEQFF. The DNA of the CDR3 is TGTGCCACCAGTGCCAGCTCTGGCGGATACTCCTACAATGAGCAGTTCTTC.

The CDR3 region is CASSFVLGTGDIAGNTIYF. The CDR3 nucleotides read TGCGCCAGCAGCTTCGTCCTCGGGACAGGGGATATTGCGGGAAACACCATATATTTT. The V call is TRBV5-1, the J call TRBJ1-3; TRBD1 aligns across 10 bases. Per the germline V gene, CDR1 is SGHRS and CDR2 is YFSETQ. The ends lost 2 bases at V and 4 bases at J; junction bases unmatched: 15. This CDR3 contains 19 residues.

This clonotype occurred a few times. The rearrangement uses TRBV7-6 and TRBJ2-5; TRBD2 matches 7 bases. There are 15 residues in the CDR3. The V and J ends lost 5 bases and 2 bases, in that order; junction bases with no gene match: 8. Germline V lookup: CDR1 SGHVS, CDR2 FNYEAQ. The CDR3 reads CASSRSGAKQETQYF. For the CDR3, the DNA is TGTGCCAGCAGCCGGAGCGGGGCCAAGCAAGAGACCCAGTACTTC.

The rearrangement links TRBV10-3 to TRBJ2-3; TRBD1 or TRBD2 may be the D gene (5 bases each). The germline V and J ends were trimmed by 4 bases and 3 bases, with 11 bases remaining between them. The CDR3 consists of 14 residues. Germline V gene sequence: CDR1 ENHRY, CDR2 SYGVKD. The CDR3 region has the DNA TGTGCCATCAGTGCTCGGGACCAAACAGATACGCAGTATTTT. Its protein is CAISARDQTDTQYF.

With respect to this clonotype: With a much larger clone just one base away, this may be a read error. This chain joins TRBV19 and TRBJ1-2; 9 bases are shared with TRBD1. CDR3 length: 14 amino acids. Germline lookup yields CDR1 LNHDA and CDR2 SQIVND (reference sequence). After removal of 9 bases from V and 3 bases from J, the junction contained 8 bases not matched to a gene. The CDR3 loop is CASAQTGGDYGYTF. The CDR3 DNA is TGTGCCAGCGCTCAGACAGGGGGGGACTATGGCTACACCTTC.

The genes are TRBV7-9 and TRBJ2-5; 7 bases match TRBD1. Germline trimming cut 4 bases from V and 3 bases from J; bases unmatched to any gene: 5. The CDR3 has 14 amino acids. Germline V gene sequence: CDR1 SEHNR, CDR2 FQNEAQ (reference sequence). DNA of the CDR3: TGTGCCAGCAGCTCCAGGGGGACAGAAGAGACCCAGTACTTC. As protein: CASSSRGTEETQYF.

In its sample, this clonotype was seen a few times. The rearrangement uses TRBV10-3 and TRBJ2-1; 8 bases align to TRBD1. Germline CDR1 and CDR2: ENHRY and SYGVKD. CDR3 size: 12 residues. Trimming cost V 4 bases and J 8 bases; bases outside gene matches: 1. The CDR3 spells CAISATGDEQFF. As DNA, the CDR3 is TGTGCCATCAGTGCGACAGGGGATGAGCAGTTCTTC.

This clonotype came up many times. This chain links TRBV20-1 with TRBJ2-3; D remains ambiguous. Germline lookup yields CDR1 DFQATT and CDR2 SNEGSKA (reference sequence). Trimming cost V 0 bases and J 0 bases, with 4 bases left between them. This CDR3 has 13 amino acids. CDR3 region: CSARDHSTDTQYF. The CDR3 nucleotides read TGCAGTGCTAGAGATCACAGCACAGATACGCAGTATTTT.

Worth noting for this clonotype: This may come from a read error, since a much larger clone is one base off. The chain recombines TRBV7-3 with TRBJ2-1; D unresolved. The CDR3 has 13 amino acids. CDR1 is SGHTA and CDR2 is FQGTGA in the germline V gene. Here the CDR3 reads CASRGPNYKEQFF. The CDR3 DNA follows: TGTGCCAGCAGAGGACCAAACTACAAAGAGCAGTTCTTC.

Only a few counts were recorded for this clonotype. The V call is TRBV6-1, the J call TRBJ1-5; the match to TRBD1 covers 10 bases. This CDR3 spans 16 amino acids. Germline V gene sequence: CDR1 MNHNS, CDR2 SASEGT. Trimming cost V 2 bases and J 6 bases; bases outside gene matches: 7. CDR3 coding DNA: TGTGCCAGCAGTGAACGCGGGACAGGGGTCGGTCAGCCCCAGCATTTT. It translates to CASSERGTGVGQPQHF.

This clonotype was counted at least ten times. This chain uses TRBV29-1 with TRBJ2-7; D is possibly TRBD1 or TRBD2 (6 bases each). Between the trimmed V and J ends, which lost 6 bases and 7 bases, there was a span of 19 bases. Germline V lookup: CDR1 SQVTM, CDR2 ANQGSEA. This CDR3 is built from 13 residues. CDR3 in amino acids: CSVLLRGVKEQYF. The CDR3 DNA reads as TGCAGCGTGCTACTGAGGGGGGTGAAAGAGCAGTACTTC.

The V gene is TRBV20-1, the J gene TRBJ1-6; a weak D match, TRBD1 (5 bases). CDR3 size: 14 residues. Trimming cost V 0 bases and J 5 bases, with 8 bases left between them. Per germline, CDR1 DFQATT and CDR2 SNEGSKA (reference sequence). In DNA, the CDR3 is TGCAGTGCTAGAGAGTGGGGGAATAATTCACCCCTCCACTTT. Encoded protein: CSAREWGNNSPLHF.

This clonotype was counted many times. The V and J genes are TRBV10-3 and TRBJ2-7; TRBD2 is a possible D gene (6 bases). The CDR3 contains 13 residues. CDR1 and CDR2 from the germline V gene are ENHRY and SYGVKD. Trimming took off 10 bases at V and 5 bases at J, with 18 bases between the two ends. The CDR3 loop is CATAGTGEDEQYF. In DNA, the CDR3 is TGTGCCACTGCCGGGACGGGGGAAGACGAGCAGTACTTC.

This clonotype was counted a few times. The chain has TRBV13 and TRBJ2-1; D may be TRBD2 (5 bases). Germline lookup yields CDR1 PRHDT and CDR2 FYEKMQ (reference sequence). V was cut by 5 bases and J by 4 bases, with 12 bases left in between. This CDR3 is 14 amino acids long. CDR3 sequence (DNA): TGTGCCAGCAGCGCGAGGACTGAATACAATGAGCAGTTCTTC. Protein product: CASSARTEYNEQFF.